This is a list of T cell receptor beta chains from one sample in a study of somatic mutations in cytotoxic T cells in rheumatoid arthritis. Produced via immunoSEQ multiplex PCR; TCRdb's table is partial and in-frame only. The table has about 10,000 clones, about 85% seen once; the top ten hold 6.5% to 8%. The sequenced material came from CD8+ T cells sorted from blood. These receptors all come from an adult with rheumatoid arthritis. Each CDR3 is given with its conserved first and last residue. A D gene is named only where the DNA matches it firmly. Clone size is given for some rows only: seen once, a few or many times, or a class if the clone is expanded.

d_call j_call v_call clone_size cdr3_nt cdr3_aa
. TRBJ2-1 TRBV4-1 . TGCGCCAGCAGCCAAGTTCGTCCCAATGAGCAGTTCTTC CASSQVRPNEQFF
. TRBJ2-3 TRBV19 . TGTGCCAGTAGTATAGTCGGGTCTTCCGATACGCAGTATTTT CASSIVGSSDTQYF
TRBD2 TRBJ2-5 TRBV5-6 . TGTGCCAGCAGCTTGGGGCGGGGGGGCTTAGAGACCCAGTACTTC CASSLGRGGLETQYF
. TRBJ1-2 TRBV27 . TGTGCCAGCAGTTTATCGTATGGAACCTATGGCTACACCTTC CASSLSYGTYGYTF
. TRBJ1-1 TRBV9 . TGTGCCAGCAGCCACGGGAGGAACACTGAAGCTTTCTTT CASSHGRNTEAFF
. TRBJ2-5 TRBV6-1 . TGTGCCAGCAGCCACTTGAGGGAGACCCAGTACTTC CASSHLRETQYF
TRBD2 TRBJ2-7 TRBV19 . TGTGCCAGTAGTCCCTCCGGGGGGTTCGCCTTTTACGAGCAGTACTTC CASSPSGGFAFYEQYF
TRBD1 TRBJ2-7 TRBV6-5 few TGTGCCAGCAGCTCGGACAGGGCTAGGGAGCAGTACTTC CASSSDRAREQYF
TRBD1 TRBJ1-2 TRBV13 . TGTGCCAGCAGTAATCCGGGACAGGGGGCTGATGGCTACACCTTC CASSNPGQGADGYTF
. TRBJ2-3 TRBV4-1 . TGCGCCAGCAGCCTCAACAGCGATACGCAGTATTTT CASSLNSDTQYF
TRBD2 TRBJ2-3 TRBV6-6 . TGTGCCAGCAGTTACGAGACTAGCAGCACAGATACGCAGTATTTT CASSYETSSTDTQYF
. TRBJ2-4 TRBV6-1 . TGTGCCAGCAGTGAAGATCCCCCTCTTAACCTAGCCAAAAACATTCAGTACTTC CASSEDPPLNLAKNIQYF
. TRBJ2-7 TRBV11-2 few TGTGCCAGCAGCTTAGGGCCTGTCTCCTACGAGCAGTACTTC CASSLGPVSYEQYF
TRBD1 TRBJ1-1 TRBV28 . TGTGCCAGCAGACCCTACAGGGGCGGCACGTATGAAGCTTTCTTT CASRPYRGGTYEAFF
. TRBJ2-7 TRBV7-8 . TGTGCCAGCAAAATAGTGGGCACCTACGAGCAGTACTTC CASKIVGTYEQYF
TRBD1 TRBJ1-2 TRBV4-1 . TGCGCCAGCAGCCAGCTACAGGGGGCGCGGGAATATGGCTACACCTTC CASSQLQGAREYGYTF
. TRBJ1-1 TRBV30 . TGTGCCTGGAGTTGGGGAACGAACACTGAAGCTTTCTTT CAWSWGTNTEAFF
TRBD1 TRBJ1-2 TRBV25-1 . TGTGCCAGCAGTTGGACAGGGTCCAACTATGGCTACACCTTC CASSWTGSNYGYTF